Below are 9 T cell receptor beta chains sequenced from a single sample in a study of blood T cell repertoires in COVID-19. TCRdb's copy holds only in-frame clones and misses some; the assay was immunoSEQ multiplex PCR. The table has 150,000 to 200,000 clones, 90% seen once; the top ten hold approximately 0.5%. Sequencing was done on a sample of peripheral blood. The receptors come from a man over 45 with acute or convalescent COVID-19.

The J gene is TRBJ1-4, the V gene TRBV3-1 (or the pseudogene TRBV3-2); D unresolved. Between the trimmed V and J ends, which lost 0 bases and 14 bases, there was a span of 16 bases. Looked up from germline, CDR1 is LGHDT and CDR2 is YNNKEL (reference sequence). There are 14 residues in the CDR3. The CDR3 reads CASSQDTAALQLFF. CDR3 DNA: TGTGCCAGCAGCCAAGATACGGCAGCGCTCCAGCTGTTTTTT.

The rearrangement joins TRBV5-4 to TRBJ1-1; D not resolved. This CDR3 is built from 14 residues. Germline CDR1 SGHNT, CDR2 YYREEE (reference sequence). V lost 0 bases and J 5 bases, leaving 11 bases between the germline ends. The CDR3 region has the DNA TGTGCCAGCAGCTTGGCGTCGGGAGGGACTGAAGCTTTCTTT. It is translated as CASSLASGGTEAFF. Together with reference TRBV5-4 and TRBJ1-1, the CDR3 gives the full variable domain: ETGVTQSPTHLIKTRGQQVTLRCSSQSGHNTVSWYQQALGQGPQFIFQYYREEENGRGNFPPRFSGLQFPNYSSELNVNALELDDSALYLCASSLASGGTEAFFGQGTRLTVV.

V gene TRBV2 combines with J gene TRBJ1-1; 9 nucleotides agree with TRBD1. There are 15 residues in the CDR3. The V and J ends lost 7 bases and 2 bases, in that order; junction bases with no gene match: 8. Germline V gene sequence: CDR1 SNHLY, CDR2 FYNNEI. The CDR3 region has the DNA TGTGCCAGCACTGTGTACAGGGGGCGAAACACTGAAGCTTTCTTT. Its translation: CASTVYRGRNTEAFF.

DNA for the CDR3: TGTGCCAGCAGTGAAGCGGTCAGGGGGCAGAGTGAAAAACTGTTTTTT. Protein: CASSEAVRGQSEKLFF. The V gene is TRBV2, the J gene TRBJ1-4, with 8 bases aligning to TRBD1. Germline-derived CDR1 and CDR2 are SNHLY and FYNNEI. Trimming took 0 bases from V and 7 from J; bases not matched to a gene: 7. The CDR3 spans 16 residues.

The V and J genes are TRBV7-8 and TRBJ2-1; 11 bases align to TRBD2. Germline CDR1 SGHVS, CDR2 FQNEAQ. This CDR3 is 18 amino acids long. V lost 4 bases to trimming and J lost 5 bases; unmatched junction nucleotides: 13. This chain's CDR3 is CASSSFWGLAGGHNEQFF. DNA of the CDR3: TGTGCCAGCAGCTCCTTCTGGGGTCTAGCGGGGGGACACAATGAGCAGTTCTTC.

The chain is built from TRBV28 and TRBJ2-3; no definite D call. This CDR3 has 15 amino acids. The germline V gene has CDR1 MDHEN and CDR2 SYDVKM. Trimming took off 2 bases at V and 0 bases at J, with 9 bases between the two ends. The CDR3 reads CASSLITTSTDTQYF. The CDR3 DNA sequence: TGTGCCAGCAGTTTAATAACCACAAGCACAGATACGCAGTATTTT.

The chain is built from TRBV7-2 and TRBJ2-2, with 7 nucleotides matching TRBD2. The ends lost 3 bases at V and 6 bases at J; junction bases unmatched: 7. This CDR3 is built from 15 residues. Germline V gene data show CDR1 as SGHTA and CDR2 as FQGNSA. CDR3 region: CASSLGGSKPGELFF. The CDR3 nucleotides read TGTGCCAGCAGCTTGGGCGGGAGTAAACCCGGGGAGCTGTTTTTT.

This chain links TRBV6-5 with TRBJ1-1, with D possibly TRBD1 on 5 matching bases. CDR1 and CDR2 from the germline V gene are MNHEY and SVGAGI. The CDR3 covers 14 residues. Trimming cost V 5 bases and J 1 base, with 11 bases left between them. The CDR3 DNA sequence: TGTGCCAGCAGTCCAGGGTGGGGGAACACTGAAGCTTTCTTT. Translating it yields CASSPGWGNTEAFF.

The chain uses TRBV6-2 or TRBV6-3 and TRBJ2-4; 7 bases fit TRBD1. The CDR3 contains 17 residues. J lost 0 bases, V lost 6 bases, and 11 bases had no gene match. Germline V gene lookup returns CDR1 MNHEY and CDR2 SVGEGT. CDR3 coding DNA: TGTGCCAGCAGCGATAACAGGGGCAGAATAGCCAAAAACATTCAGTACTTC. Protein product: CASSDNRGRIAKNIQYF.